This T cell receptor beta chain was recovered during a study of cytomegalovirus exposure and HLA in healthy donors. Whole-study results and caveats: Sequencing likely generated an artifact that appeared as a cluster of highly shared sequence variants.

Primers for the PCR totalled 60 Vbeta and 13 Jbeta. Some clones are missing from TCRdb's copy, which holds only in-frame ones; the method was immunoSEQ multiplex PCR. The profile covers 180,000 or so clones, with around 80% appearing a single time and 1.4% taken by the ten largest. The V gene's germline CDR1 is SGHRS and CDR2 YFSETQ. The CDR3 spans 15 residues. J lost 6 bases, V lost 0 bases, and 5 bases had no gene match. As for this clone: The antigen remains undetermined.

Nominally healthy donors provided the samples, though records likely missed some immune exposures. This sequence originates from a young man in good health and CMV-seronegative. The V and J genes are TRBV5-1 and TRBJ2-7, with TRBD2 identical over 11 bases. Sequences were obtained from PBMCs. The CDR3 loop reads CASSLEGTSGREQYF. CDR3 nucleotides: TGCGCCAGCAGCTTGGAAGGGACTAGCGGCCGCGAGCAGTACTTC.